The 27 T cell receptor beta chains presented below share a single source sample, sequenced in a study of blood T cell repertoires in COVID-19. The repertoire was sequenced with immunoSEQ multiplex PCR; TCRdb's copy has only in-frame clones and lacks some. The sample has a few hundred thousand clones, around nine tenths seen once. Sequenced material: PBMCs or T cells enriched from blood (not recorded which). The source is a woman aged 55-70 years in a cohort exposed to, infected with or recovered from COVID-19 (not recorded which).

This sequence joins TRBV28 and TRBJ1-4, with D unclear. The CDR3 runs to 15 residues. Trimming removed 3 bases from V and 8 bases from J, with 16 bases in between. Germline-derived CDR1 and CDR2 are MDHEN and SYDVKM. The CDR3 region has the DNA TGTGCCAGCAGTTTGCTGGGTAACGGGAAGGAAAAACTGTTTTTT. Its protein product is CASSLLGNGKEKLFF.

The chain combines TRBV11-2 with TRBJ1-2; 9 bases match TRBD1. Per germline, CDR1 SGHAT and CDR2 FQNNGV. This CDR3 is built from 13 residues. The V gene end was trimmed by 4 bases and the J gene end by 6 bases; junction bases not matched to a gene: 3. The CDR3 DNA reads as TGTGCCAGCAGCTCTAACAGGGGGCATGGCTACACCTTC. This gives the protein CASSSNRGHGYTF.

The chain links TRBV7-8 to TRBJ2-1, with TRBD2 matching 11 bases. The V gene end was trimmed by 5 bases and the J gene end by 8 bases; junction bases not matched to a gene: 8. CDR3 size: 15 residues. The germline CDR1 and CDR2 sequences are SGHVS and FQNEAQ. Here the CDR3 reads CASSITSGSRHEQFF. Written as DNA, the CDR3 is TGTGCCAGCAGCATAACTAGCGGGAGCAGGCATGAGCAGTTCTTC.

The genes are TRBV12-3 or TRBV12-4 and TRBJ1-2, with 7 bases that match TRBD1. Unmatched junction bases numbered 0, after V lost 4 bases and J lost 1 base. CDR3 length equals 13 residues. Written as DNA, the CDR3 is TGTGCCAGCAGTTGGGACAGTAACTATGGCTACACCTTC. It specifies CASSWDSNYGYTF.

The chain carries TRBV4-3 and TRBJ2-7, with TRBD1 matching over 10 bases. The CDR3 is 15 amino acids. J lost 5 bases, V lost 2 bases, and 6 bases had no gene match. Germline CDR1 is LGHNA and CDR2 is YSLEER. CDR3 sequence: CASSQLTGTGDEQYF. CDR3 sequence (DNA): TGCGCCAGCAGCCAACTAACCGGGACAGGGGACGAGCAGTACTTC.

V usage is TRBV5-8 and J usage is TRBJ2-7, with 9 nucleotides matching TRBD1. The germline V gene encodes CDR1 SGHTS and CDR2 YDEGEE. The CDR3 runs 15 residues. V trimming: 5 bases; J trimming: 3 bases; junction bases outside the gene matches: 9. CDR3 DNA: TGTGCCAGCAGACTTACCGGGACAGGGATCTACGAGCAGTACTTC. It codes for CASRLTGTGIYEQYF.

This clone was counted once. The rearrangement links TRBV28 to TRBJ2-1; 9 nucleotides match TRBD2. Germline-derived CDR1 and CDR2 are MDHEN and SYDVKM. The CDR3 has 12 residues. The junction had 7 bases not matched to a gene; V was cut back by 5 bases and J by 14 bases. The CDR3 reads CASSGATSGEFF. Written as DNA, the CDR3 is TGTGCCAGCAGTGGGGCGACTAGCGGAGAGTTCTTC.

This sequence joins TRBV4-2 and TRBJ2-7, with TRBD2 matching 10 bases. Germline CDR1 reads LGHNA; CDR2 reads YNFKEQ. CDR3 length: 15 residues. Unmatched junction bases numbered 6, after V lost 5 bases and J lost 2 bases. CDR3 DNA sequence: TGTGCCAGCAGCAGATGGACTAGCGGCGCCTACGAGCAGTACTTC. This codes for CASSRWTSGAYEQYF.

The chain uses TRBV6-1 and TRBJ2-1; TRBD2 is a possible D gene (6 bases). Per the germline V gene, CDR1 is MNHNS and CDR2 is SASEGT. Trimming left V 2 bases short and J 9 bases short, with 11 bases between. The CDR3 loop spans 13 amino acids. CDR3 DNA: TGTGCCAGCAGTGAATGGACTAAGGGTGAGCAGTTCTTC. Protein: CASSEWTKGEQFF.

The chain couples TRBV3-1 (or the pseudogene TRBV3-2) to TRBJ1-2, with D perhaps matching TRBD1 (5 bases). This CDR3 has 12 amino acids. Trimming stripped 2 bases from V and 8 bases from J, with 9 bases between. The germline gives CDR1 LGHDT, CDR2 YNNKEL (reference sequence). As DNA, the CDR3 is TGTGCCAGCAGCCAATCCTCAGGGGGCTACACCTTC. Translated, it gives CASSQSSGGYTF.

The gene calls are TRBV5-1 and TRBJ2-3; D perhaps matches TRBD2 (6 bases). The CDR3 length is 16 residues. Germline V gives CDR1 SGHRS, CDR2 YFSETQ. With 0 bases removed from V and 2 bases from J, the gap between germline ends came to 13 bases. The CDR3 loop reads CASSLAPRDFTDTQYF. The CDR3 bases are TGCGCCAGCAGCTTGGCTCCCAGGGACTTCACAGATACGCAGTATTTT.

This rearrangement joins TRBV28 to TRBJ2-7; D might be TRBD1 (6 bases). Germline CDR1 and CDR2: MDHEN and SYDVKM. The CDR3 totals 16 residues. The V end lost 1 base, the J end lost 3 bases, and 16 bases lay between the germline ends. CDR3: CASSLYRQGWVYEQYF. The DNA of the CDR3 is TGTGCCAGCAGTTTATATCGGCAGGGGTGGGTCTACGAGCAGTACTTC.

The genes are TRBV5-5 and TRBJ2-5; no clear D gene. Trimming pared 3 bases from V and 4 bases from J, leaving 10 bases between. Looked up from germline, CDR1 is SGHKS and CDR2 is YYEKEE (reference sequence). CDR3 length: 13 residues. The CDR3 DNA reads TGTGCCAGCAGCTATCTACCGAGAGAGACCCAGTACTTC. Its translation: CASSYLPRETQYF.

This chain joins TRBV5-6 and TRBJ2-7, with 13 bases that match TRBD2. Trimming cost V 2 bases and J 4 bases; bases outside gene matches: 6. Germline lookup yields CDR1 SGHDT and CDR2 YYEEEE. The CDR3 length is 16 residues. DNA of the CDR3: TGTGCCAGCAGCTTAATCGGGACTAGCGGGGTATACGAGCAGTACTTC. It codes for CASSLIGTSGVYEQYF.

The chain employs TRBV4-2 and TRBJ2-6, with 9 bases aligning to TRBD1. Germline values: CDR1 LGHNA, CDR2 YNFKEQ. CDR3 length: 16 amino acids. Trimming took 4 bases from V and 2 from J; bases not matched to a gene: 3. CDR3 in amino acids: CASSLTGGTGANVLTF. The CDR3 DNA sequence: TGTGCCAGCAGCCTGACAGGGGGTACTGGGGCCAACGTCCTGACTTTC.

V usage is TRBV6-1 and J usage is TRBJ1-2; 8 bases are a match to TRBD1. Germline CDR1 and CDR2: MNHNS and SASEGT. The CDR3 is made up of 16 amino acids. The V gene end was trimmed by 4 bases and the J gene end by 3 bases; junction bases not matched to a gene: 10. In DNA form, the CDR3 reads TGTGCCAGCAGTGGTACCCGACAGGGGAAAGACTATGGCTACACCTTC. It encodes CASSGTRQGKDYGYTF.

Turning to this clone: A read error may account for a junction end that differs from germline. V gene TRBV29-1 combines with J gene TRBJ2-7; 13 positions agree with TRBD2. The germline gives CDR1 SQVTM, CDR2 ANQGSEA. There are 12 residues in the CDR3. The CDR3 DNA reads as TGCAGCGTCCGGACTAGCGGGAGTCCTTCACTCTTC. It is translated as CSVRTSGSPSLF.

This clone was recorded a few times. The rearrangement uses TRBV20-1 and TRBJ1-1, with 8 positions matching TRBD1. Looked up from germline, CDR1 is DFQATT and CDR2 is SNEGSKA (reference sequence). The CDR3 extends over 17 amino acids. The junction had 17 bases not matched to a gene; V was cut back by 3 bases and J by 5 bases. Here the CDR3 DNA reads TGCAGTGCTAGTTCATCCATAGACAGGGGCGGGTTTACTGAAGCTTTCTTT. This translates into CSASSSIDRGGFTEAFF.

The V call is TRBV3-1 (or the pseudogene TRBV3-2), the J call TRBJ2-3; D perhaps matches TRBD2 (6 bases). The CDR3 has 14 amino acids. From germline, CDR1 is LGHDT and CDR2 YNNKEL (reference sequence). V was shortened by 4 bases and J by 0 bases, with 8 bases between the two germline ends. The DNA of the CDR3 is TGTGCCAGCAGCCCAGGACTAAGCACAGATACGCAGTATTTT. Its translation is CASSPGLSTDTQYF.

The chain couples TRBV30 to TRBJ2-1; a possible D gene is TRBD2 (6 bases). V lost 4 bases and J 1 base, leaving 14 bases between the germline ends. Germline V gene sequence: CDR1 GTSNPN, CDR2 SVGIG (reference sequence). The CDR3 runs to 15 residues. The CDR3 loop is CAWTPGLNSYNEQFF. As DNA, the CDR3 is TGTGCCTGGACCCCGGGACTTAATTCCTACAATGAGCAGTTCTTC.

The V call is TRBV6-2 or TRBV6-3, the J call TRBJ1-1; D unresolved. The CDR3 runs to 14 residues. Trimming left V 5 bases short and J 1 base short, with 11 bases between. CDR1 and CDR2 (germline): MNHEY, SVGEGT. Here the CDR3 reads CASSEAKWNTEAFF. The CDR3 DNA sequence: TGTGCCAGCAGTGAGGCCAAGTGGAACACTGAAGCTTTCTTT.

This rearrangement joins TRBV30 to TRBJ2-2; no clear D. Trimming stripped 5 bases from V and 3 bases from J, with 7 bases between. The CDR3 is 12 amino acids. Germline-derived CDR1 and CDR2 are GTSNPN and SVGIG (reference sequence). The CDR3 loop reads CAWRIYTGELFF. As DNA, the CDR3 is TGTGCCTGGCGTATTTACACCGGGGAGCTGTTTTTT.

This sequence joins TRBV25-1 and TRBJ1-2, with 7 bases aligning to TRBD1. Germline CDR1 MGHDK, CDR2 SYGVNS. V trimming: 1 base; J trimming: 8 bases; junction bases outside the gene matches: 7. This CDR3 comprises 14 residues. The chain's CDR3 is CASSELEGARGYTF. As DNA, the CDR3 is TGTGCCAGCAGTGAATTAGAGGGGGCACGGGGCTACACCTTC.

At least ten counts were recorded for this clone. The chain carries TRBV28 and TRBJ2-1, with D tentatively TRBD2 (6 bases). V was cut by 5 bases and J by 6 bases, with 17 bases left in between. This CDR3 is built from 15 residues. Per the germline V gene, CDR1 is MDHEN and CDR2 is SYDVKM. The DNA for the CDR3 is TGTGCCAGCAGTGCAAGGGAGGTTTTAGTCAATGAGCAGTTCTTC. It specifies CASSAREVLVNEQFF.

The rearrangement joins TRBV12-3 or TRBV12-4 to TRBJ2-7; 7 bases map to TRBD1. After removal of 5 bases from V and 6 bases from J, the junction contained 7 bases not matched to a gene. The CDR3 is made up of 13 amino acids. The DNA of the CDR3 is TGTGCCAGCAGTAAACAGGGGTTCGGCGAGCAGTACTTC. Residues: CASSKQGFGEQYF.

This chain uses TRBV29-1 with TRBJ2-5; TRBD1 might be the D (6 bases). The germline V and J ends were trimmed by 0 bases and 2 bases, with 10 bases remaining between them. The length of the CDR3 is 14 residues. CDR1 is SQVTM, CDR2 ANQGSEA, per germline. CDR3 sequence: CSVEEWTAQETQYF. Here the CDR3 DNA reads TGCAGCGTTGAAGAATGGACAGCACAAGAGACCCAGTACTTC.

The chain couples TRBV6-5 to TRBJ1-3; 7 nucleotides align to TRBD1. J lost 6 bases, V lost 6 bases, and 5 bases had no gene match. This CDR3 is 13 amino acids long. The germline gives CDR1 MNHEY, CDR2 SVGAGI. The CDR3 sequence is CASRRTGLNTIYF. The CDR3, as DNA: TGTGCCAGCAGGCGGACAGGCCTAAACACCATATATTTT.